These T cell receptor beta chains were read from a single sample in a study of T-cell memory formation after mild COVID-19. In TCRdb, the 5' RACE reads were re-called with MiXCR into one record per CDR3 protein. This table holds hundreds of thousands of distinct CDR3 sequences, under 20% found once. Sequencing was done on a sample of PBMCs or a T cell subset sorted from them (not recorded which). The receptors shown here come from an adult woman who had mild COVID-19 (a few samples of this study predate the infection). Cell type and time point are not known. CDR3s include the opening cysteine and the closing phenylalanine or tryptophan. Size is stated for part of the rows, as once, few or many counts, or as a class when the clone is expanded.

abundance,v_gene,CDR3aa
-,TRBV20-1,CSARGLAGAYSYNEQFF
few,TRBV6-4,CASSDSPFGGSSYNSPLHF
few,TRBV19,CASSMGGGLTDTQYF
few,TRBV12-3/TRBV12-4,CASSTRHNSPLHF
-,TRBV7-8,CASSPPDRSTDTQYF
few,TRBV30,CAWRVGGDNSPLHF
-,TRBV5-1,CASRPRVRMNTEAFF
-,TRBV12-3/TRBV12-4,CASSLYPLAGGDSGANVLTF
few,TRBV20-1,CSALRFEQFF
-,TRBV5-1,CASSQDEGAQYF
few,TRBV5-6,CASSLPSGANVLTF
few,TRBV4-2,CASSQDGREGLTDTQYF
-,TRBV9,CASSPSGLTSDEQFF
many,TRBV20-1,CSAREGGANTEAFF
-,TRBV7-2,CASIDRPGLGPYNEQFF
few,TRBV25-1,CASSERQATRDTQYF
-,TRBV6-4,CASSDPGGLGGYTF
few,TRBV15,CATSRGAAGGRNIQYF
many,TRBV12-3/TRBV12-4,CASSPRDPSTYEQYF
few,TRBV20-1,CSAPTPGSSYNEQFF
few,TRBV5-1,CASSLGTSDYGYTF
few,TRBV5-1,CASSQQAGGVADTQYF
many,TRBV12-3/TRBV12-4,CASRTYNEQFF
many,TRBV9,CASSVGGSAYEQYF
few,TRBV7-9,CASSLQGAQNAEAFF
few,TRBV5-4,CASSRGISNEETQYF
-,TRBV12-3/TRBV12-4,CASRSMGDQPQHF
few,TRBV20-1,CSARTNREVAGGRPGELFF
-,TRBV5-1,CASSPGTGRAGNTEAFF
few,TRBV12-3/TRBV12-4,CASSLEVGGDNEQFF
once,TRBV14,CASSQDYPGTHGYTF
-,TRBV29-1,CSVDGGRLADTQYF
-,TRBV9,CASSGGHPQETQYF
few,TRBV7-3,CASSEGGPYNEQFF
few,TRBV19,CASSIEGTIYQPQHF
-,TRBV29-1,CSVEGFNYEQYF
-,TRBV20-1,CSARVKSAGADSPLHF
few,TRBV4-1,CASSQGRGSYGYTF
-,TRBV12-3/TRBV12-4,CASSNRDRDSYEQYF
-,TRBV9,CASSATSGAQETQYF
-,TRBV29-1,CSVGDTVYEAFF
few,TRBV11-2,CASSHRRDRVSGELFF
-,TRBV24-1,CATSDSGRVTDTQYF
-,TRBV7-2,CASSLGGIAGAYEQYF
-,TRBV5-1,CASSLGFKNTEAFF
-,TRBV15,CATSTSTGQGANGYTF
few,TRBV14,CASSQGRSNGYTF
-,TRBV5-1,CASRQLAGSETQYF
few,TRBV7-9,CASSLGWSANTGELFF
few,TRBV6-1,CASSYFPGHSQETQYF
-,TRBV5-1,CASGPGTSVYNEQFF
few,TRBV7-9,CASSAMLSRYEQYF
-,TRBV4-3,CASSQPGTVHGYTF
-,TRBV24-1,CATSDWGTGSNTGELFF
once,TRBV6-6,CASSYSEGYTF